The clone carrying this TCR beta chain was seen just once. The sample comes from a study of blood T cell repertoires in COVID-19. The overall study: Acute and convalescent COVID-19 specimens originated in the United States, Italy and Spain. PBMCs, B-cell-depleted T cells, or T cells provided the cDNA or gDNA that made up the material.

Looked up from germline, CDR1 is SGHNT and CDR2 is YYREEE (reference sequence). CDR3 size: 17 residues. Trimming cost V 1 base and J 4 bases; bases outside gene matches: 7. Per the study methods: Reference gene primer amplification in the assay estimated nucleated cell counts. Clones were sequenced by immunoSEQ multiplex PCR, and TCRdb holds only the in-frame ones, with some missing. V and J calls and clone size are those listed in that table; D and trimming were worked out from the DNA. The sample has 200,000 to 250,000 clones, less than 85% seen once; the top ten hold 3.6%. The J gene is TRBJ1-4, the V gene TRBV5-4; the match to TRBD1 covers 10 bases. This clonotype was obtained from a woman aged 80 or over with acute or convalescent COVID-19. The sequencing input was peripheral blood. The CDR3 DNA follows: TGTGCCAGCAGCTTGACCCCGACAGGGGGCGGTAATGAAAAACTGTTTTTT. Translated, it gives CASSLTPTGGGNEKLFF.